This T cell receptor beta chain is drawn from a study of blood T cells in healthy people across ages. General observations from the study: Estimates based on one million T cells were treated as lower bounds.

A sample-barcoded 5' primer and a J-beta primer mix were used in a second PCR of roughly 6 to 11 cycles. Every individual sample yielded 3 million or more paired-end reads (each containing CDR3). Each CDR3 protein gets one entry after TCRdb re-called the 5' RACE reads with MiXCR. This repertoire shows 1,800,000 or so distinct CDR3 sequences, approximately 39% found once; its top ten account for 23%. To note about this clonotype: The antigen is not known.

Sequencing was performed on blood. This receptor was taken from a human donor in good health.

CDR3 residues: CASRSSSDEQFF. CDR3 DNA: TGTGCCAGCAGGTCTAGTAGCGATGAGCAGTTCTTC. The V call is TRBV7-8, the J call TRBJ2-1, with D perhaps matching TRBD2 (5 bases). The CDR3 contains 12 residues. From germline, CDR1 is SGHVS and CDR2 FQNEAQ. Trimming removed 6 bases at V and 8 bases at J, with 11 bases between. Supplemented by reference TRBV7-8 and TRBJ2-1, the full variable domain reads GAGVSQSPRYKVAKRGQDVALRCDPISGHVSLFWYQQALGQGPEFLTYFQNEAQLDKSGLPSDRFFAERPEGSVSTLKIQRTQQEDSAVYLCASRSSSDEQFFGPGTRLTVL.